The 30 T cell receptor beta chains below come from one sample, sequenced in a study of blood T cell repertoires in COVID-19. The data were produced by immunoSEQ multiplex PCR, yet TCRdb's version contains in-frame clones alone and is incomplete. The sample has 200,000 to 250,000 clones, roughly nine tenths seen once. Material for sequencing was peripheral blood. These receptors all come from a man aged 30 to 45 with acute or convalescent COVID-19.

The chain employs TRBV2 and TRBJ2-7; perhaps TRBD1 as D (5 bases). The length of the CDR3 is 14 residues. CDR1 is SNHLY, CDR2 FYNNEI, per germline. The germline V and J ends were trimmed by 8 bases and 0 bases, with 14 bases remaining between them. The CDR3: CASVWGAPSYEQYF. As DNA, the CDR3 is TGTGCCAGCGTGTGGGGCGCCCCCTCCTACGAGCAGTACTTC.

This rearrangement joins TRBV6-5 to TRBJ1-6; no reliable D call. The CDR3 has 14 amino acids. V was shortened by 7 bases and J by 2 bases, with 9 bases between the two germline ends. Germline V CDR1 and CDR2: MNHEY, SVGAGI. The CDR3 reads CASIRDAYNSPLHF. The CDR3 bases are TGTGCCAGCATCCGGGATGCCTATAATTCACCCCTCCACTTT.

The chain recombines TRBV7-7 with TRBJ1-3; TRBD1 is a possible D gene (5 bases). From germline, CDR1 is SSHAT and CDR2 FNYEAQ (reference sequence). CDR3 length: 16 residues. The CDR3 coding sequence is TGTGCTAGCCAACCGGGGGGGGTACTTTCTGGAAACACCATATATTTT. Encoded protein: CASQPGGVLSGNTIYF.

This chain joins TRBV19 and TRBJ1-1, with D tentatively TRBD1 (6 bases). Trimming took 7 bases from V and 4 from J, leaving 13 bases between them. Germline-derived CDR1 and CDR2 are LNHDA and SQIVND (reference sequence). The CDR3 runs to 13 residues. The CDR3 here is CASTRDRSTEAFF. Here the CDR3 DNA reads TGTGCCAGTACCCGCGACAGGAGCACTGAAGCTTTCTTT.

The chain recombines TRBV24-1 with TRBJ2-3, with 9 bases that match TRBD1. The CDR3 loop spans 17 amino acids. J lost 2 bases, V lost 3 bases, and 8 bases had no gene match. Germline lookup yields CDR1 KGHDR and CDR2 SFDVKD. In DNA, the CDR3 is TGTGCCACCAGTGATATAGACAGGGGGACCTTCACAGATACGCAGTATTTT. This sequence encodes CATSDIDRGTFTDTQYF.

This sequence joins TRBV2 and TRBJ2-2; D is perhaps TRBD1 (5 bases). The CDR3 is 13 residues long. Per germline, CDR1 SNHLY and CDR2 FYNNEI. V lost 6 bases to trimming and J lost 5 bases, with 10 bases between them. As DNA, the CDR3 is TGTGCCAGCAGCCTACAGGCAACCGGGGAGCTGTTTTTT. Its protein is CASSLQATGELFF. Supplemented by reference TRBV2 and TRBJ2-2, the full variable domain reads EPEVTQTPSHQVTQMGQEVILRCVPISNHLYFYWYRQILGQKVEFLVSFYNNEISEKSEIFDDQFSVERPDGSNFTLKIRSTKLEDSAMYFCASSLQATGELFFGEGSRLTVL.

The chain has TRBV18 and TRBJ1-2, with D unresolved. CDR3 length equals 12 residues. With 4 bases removed from V and 6 bases from J, the gap between germline ends came to 9 bases. CDR1 and CDR2 from the germline V gene are KGHSH and LQKENI. The CDR3 reads CASSLNRDGYTF. CDR3 in DNA: TGTGCCAGCTCACTTAACCGGGATGGCTACACCTTC.

The gene calls are TRBV7-2 and TRBJ2-2, with TRBD1 identical over 9 bases. The CDR3 extends over 14 amino acids. Germline values: CDR1 SGHTA, CDR2 FQGNSA. The V segment lost 5 bases and the J segment 5 bases; nucleotides outside the gene matches: 3. The DNA of the CDR3 is TGTGCCAGCAGCCGGACAGGGGCTACCGGGGAGCTGTTTTTT. Protein: CASSRTGATGELFF.

The chain joins TRBV28 to TRBJ2-3; D perhaps matches TRBD2 (7 bases). V gave up 3 bases and J gave up 4 bases, with 11 bases separating them. This CDR3 comprises 14 residues. Germline lookup yields CDR1 MDHEN and CDR2 SYDVKM. The CDR3: CASSFGGASDTQYF. In DNA, the CDR3 is TGTGCCAGCAGTTTTGGGGGGGCGTCAGATACGCAGTATTTT. The full variable domain, in which reference TRBV28 and TRBJ2-3 provide the parts outside the CDR3, is DVKVTQSSRYLVKRTGEKVFLECVQDMDHENMFWYRQDPGLGLRLIYFSYDVKMKEKGDIPEGYSVSREKKERFSLILESASTNQTSMYLCASSFGGASDTQYFGPGTRLTVL.

The V gene is TRBV5-4, the J gene TRBJ1-2; weak D call: TRBD1 (5 bases). Per the germline V gene, CDR1 is SGHNT and CDR2 is YYREEE (reference sequence). V was shortened by 4 bases and J by 0 bases, with 13 bases between the two germline ends. This CDR3 has 15 amino acids. In nucleotides, the CDR3 is TGTGCCAGCAGCCTATGGGGCAGGCCTAACTATGGCTACACCTTC. Its translation: CASSLWGRPNYGYTF.

J is TRBJ2-5 and V is TRBV3-1 (or the pseudogene TRBV3-2); the D gene is possibly TRBD1 (6 bases). The CDR3 loop spans 14 amino acids. CDR1 and CDR2 (germline): LGHDT, YNNKEL (reference sequence). Trimming shortened V by 3 bases and J by 5 bases, and 13 bases separated the two germline ends. The CDR3 region is CASSQTRGAETQYF. DNA for the CDR3: TGTGCCAGCAGCCAGACCAGGGGTGCGGAGACCCAGTACTTC.

V and J are TRBV18 and TRBJ1-2; no firm D call. Trimming removed 4 bases from V and 7 bases from J, with 10 bases in between. There are 12 residues in the CDR3. Germline values: CDR1 KGHSH, CDR2 LQKENI. The CDR3 DNA follows: TGTGCCAGCTCACTTGAGACACGTGGCTACACCTTC. Translated, it gives CASSLETRGYTF.

V and J are TRBV15 and TRBJ1-4; D ambiguous. The germline V and J ends were trimmed by 0 bases and 4 bases, with 6 bases remaining between them. Germline loops: CDR1 LNHNV, CDR2 YYDKDF (reference sequence). The CDR3 loop spans 14 amino acids. The CDR3 region has the DNA TGTGCCACCAGCAGAGACAGGATTAATGAAAAACTGTTTTTT. This sequence encodes CATSRDRINEKLFF.

The chain joins TRBV12-3 or TRBV12-4 to TRBJ1-2, with TRBD1 matching 9 bases. V was pared by 8 bases and J by 8 bases, with 6 bases of the junction left unmatched. The CDR3 sequence is 12 residues long. The CDR3 DNA is TGTGCCAGCGGACAGGGGCTTCGAGGCTACACCTTC. Its translation: CASGQGLRGYTF.

This clone appeared a single time. The chain uses TRBV5-4 and TRBJ1-1; possible D gene TRBD1, 5 bases. The germline gives CDR1 SGHNT, CDR2 YYREEE (reference sequence). Trimming left V 3 bases short and J 0 bases short, with 12 bases between. There are 15 residues in the CDR3. CDR3 nucleotide sequence: TGTGCCAGCAGCTCCCTTGGGGGGTTGAACACTGAAGCTTTCTTT. Amino acids: CASSSLGGLNTEAFF.

The V call is TRBV4-1, the J call TRBJ1-3, with no clear D. V lost 1 base to trimming and J lost 7 bases, with 11 bases between them. CDR3 size: 14 residues. Germline assignment: CDR1 MGHRA and CDR2 YSYEKL. The CDR3 region has the DNA TGCGCCAGCAGCCAAGGTGTAGGCAGGAACACCATATATTTT. Its protein is CASSQGVGRNTIYF.

The chain couples TRBV5-6 to TRBJ2-5; D is ambiguous. The CDR3 runs to 12 residues. Trimming cost V 4 bases and J 4 bases, with 8 bases left between them. Germline V gives CDR1 SGHDT, CDR2 YYEEEE. DNA for the CDR3: TGTGCCAGCAGCCTTGGCCCAGAGACCCAGTACTTC. This gives the protein CASSLGPETQYF.

The chain combines TRBV11-3 with TRBJ1-1; D is ambiguous. Trimming shortened V by 3 bases and J by 10 bases, and 15 bases separated the two germline ends. Germline lookup yields CDR1 SGHNT and CDR2 YENEEA. The CDR3 covers 13 residues. The CDR3 region is CASSFSFESGAFF. The CDR3 DNA is TGTGCCAGCAGCTTTTCGTTCGAATCGGGAGCTTTCTTT.

This chain links TRBV7-3 with TRBJ1-1; D may be TRBD1 (5 bases). The CDR3 is made up of 16 amino acids. The germline CDR1 and CDR2 sequences are SGHTA and FQGTGA. Trimming removed 1 base from V and 5 bases from J, with 17 bases in between. This chain's CDR3 is CASSLRQGSLRTEAFF. The CDR3, as DNA: TGTGCCAGCAGCTTAAGGCAGGGAAGTTTAAGGACTGAAGCTTTCTTT. The variable domain in full, with the rest retrieved from reference TRBV7-3 and TRBJ1-1, is GAGVSQTPSNKVTEKGKYVELRCDPISGHTALYWYRQSLGQGPEFLIYFQGTGAADDSGLPNDRFFAVRPEGSVSTLKIQRTERGDSAVYLCASSLRQGSLRTEAFFGQGTRLTVV.

V and J are TRBV5-5 and TRBJ2-7, with D maybe TRBD1 (6 bases). There are 15 residues in the CDR3. The germline V and J ends were trimmed by 5 bases and 1 base, with 16 bases remaining between them. In germline, CDR1 is SGHKS, CDR2 YYEKEE (reference sequence). CDR3 in amino acids: CASSPITGKSYEQYF. The DNA of the CDR3 is TGTGCCAGCAGTCCAATAACAGGGAAATCCTACGAGCAGTACTTC.

In its sample, this clone was seen once. The chain recombines TRBV28 with TRBJ1-1; 7 nucleotides agree with TRBD1. Germline lookup yields CDR1 MDHEN and CDR2 SYDVKM. The V gene end was trimmed by 4 bases and the J gene end by 4 bases; junction bases not matched to a gene: 3. The CDR3 length is 13 residues. CDR3 amino acids: CASSWGQITEAFF. DNA for the CDR3: TGTGCCAGCAGTTGGGGACAGATCACTGAAGCTTTCTTT.

J is TRBJ2-1 and V is TRBV7-9; a weak D match, TRBD1 (6 bases). The CDR3 is made up of 13 amino acids. Trimming removed 5 bases at V and 3 bases at J, with 8 bases between. Germline CDR1 and CDR2: SEHNR and FQNEAQ (reference sequence). The CDR3 reads CASSATGYNEQFF. The DNA of the CDR3 is TGTGCCAGCAGCGCGACAGGCTACAATGAGCAGTTCTTC.

The V and J genes are TRBV4-1 and TRBJ2-5; 9 nucleotides line up with TRBD2. V shed 4 bases and J 4 bases; nucleotides not matched to a gene: 10. Germline V gene sequence: CDR1 MGHRA, CDR2 YSYEKL. The CDR3 sequence is 16 residues long. The CDR3 DNA is TGCGCCAGCAGCCCCCACATAGCGGGAGCTCTAGAGACCCAGTACTTC. Protein: CASSPHIAGALETQYF.

The J gene is TRBJ2-1, the V gene TRBV15; 10 nucleotides match TRBD2. Germline CDR1 LNHNV, CDR2 YYDKDF (reference sequence). The CDR3 is made up of 16 amino acids. Unmatched junction bases numbered 7, after V lost 0 bases and J lost 8 bases. The CDR3 DNA follows: TGTGCCACCAGCAGAGAGAGGCCAGCGGGGGGGGATGAGCAGTTCTTC. Translating it yields CATSRERPAGGDEQFF.

The rearrangement links TRBV5-8 to TRBJ2-7; D perhaps matches TRBD2 (5 bases). V was shortened by 1 base and J by 6 bases, with 11 bases between the two germline ends. From germline, CDR1 is SGHTS and CDR2 YDEGEE. The CDR3 consists of 13 residues. This CDR3 reads CASSLYGNGEQYF. The CDR3 region has the DNA TGTGCCAGCAGCTTGTACGGGAATGGCGAGCAGTACTTC.

The chain carries TRBV7-2 and TRBJ2-5; 7 bases align to TRBD2. The length of the CDR3 is 13 residues. Looked up from germline, CDR1 is SGHTA and CDR2 is FQGNSA. J gave up 5 bases and V 7 bases, and 7 bases lay outside the gene matches. The CDR3 bases are TGTGCCAGCATGTTCCGGGGAGGGGAGACCCAGTACTTC. Translation: CASMFRGGETQYF.

The V call is TRBV4-1, the J call TRBJ1-1, with a weak D call TRBD1 (5 bases). Germline V CDR1 and CDR2: MGHRA, YSYEKL. V was shortened by 1 base and J by 5 bases, with 11 bases between the two germline ends. The CDR3 contains 14 residues. The CDR3 DNA follows: TGCGCCAGCAGCCAAGTCGACAGAAAAACTGAAGCTTTCTTT. Translated: CASSQVDRKTEAFF.

The rearrangement uses TRBV7-2 and TRBJ1-5; D gene unclear. V lost 1 base to trimming and J lost 3 bases, with 7 bases between them. The CDR3 spans 14 residues. CDR1 is SGHTA, CDR2 FQGNSA, per germline. CDR3 bases: TGTGCCAGCAGCTTAGGGAGGGTCAATCAGCCCCAGCATTTT. It codes for CASSLGRVNQPQHF. The variable domain in full, completed from reference TRBV7-2 and TRBJ1-5, reads GAGVSQSPSNKVTEKGKDVELRCDPISGHTALYWYRQSLGQGLEFLIYFQGNSAPDKSGLPSDRFSAERTGGSVSTLTIQRTQQEDSAVYLCASSLGRVNQPQHFGDGTRLSIL.

The genes are TRBV12-3 or TRBV12-4 and TRBJ2-5, with D unresolved. V lost 3 bases to trimming and J lost 2 bases, with 4 bases between them. This CDR3 has 12 residues. The CDR3 DNA is TGTGCCAGCAGTTTGCAGCAAGAGACCCAGTACTTC. Its translation: CASSLQQETQYF.

V gene TRBV7-3 combines with J gene TRBJ2-3; 7 nucleotides align to TRBD2. The V gene's germline CDR1 is SGHTA and CDR2 FQGTGA. The CDR3 has 13 residues. Trimming at V came to 8 bases and at J to 4 bases, leaving 6 bases not matched to a gene. The CDR3 loop is CASRGGVADTQYF. The CDR3 nucleotides are TGTGCCAGCCGTGGGGGGGTGGCAGATACGCAGTATTTT.